This TCR beta chain was sequenced during a study of patients and donors after allogeneic stem cell transplantation. A single record per CDR3 protein comes from TCRdb applying MiXCR to the RT-PCR reads. The sample yields approximately 200,000 distinct CDR3 sequences, 41% seen once. This clonotype has only one observation. A read error may account for a junction end that differs from germline. The source material was blood, either unsorted or a sorted T cell fraction (not recorded which). The clonotype originates from a human donor who was either an allogeneic HSCT recipient or a stem cell or donor lymphocyte infusion donor (not recorded which). It is not recorded whose cells these are; they may come from a transplant donor.

The CDR3: CAGSLSIGYQDTQYF. CDR3 coding DNA: TGTGCCGGCAGCTTAAGCATTGGGTATCAAGATACGCAGTATTTT. V usage is TRBV7-2 and J usage is TRBJ2-3; D is unclear. This CDR3 spans 15 amino acids. Germline CDR1 reads SGHTA; CDR2 reads FQGNSA.